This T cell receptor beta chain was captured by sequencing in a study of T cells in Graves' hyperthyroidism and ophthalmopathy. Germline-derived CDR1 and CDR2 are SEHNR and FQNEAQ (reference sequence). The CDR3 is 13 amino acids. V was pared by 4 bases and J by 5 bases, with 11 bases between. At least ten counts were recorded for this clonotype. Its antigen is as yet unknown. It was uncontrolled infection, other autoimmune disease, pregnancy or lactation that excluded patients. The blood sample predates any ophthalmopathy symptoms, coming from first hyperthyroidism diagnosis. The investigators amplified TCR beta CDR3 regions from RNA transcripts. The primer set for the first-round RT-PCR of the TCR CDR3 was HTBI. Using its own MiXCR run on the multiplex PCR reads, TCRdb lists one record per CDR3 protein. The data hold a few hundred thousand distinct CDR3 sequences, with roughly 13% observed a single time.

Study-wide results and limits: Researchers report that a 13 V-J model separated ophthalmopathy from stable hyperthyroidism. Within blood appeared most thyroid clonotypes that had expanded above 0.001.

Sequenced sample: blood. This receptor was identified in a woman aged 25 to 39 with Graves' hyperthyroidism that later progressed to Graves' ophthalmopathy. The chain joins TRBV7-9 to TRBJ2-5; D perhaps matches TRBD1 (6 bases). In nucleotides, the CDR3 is TGTGCCAGCAGCTCGAAGGGGGAGGAGACCCAGTACTTC. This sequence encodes CASSSKGEETQYF. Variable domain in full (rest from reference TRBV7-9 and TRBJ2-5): DTGVSQNPRHKITKRGQNVTFRCDPISEHNRLYWYRQTLGQGPEFLTYFQNEAQLEKSRLLSDRFSAERPKGSFSTLEIQRTEQGDSAMYLCASSSKGEETQYFGPGTRLLVL.